This T cell receptor beta chain was documented in a study of control samples from healthy donors and cancer patients. V lost 3 bases and J 5 bases, leaving 8 bases between the germline ends. The CDR3 covers 14 residues. Germline V gives CDR1 LNHNV, CDR2 YYDKDF (reference sequence). This clone appeared once. Profiled with immunoSEQ multiplex PCR; TCRdb holds only in-frame clones, not every one. The repertoire holds some 74,000 clones, with about 94% as singletons. The sequenced sample was blood. The TCR was taken from a woman in her twenties or thirties in good health. The chain is built from TRBV15 and TRBJ1-6; maybe TRBD1 (5 bases). This chain's CDR3 is CATSRGGDNSPLHF. The CDR3 DNA is TGTGCCACCAGCAGGGGGGGGGATAATTCACCCCTCCACTTT.